This TCR beta chain comes out of a study of cytomegalovirus exposure and HLA in healthy donors. Germline lookup yields CDR1 SGDLS and CDR2 YYNGEE. The CDR3 is made up of 14 amino acids. Trimming took 7 bases from V and 3 from J, leaving 16 bases between them. 60 Vbeta and 13 Jbeta primers were used in PCR. TCRdb's table, derived via immunoSEQ multiplex PCR, lists solely in-frame clones and lacks some. The table lists 100,000 to 120,000 clones, more than 75% of them singletons, with around 1.9% in the top ten. The sample taken for sequencing was PBMCs. The sequence was collected from a man aged 40-55 years in good health and CMV-seronegative. The rearrangement links TRBV9 to TRBJ2-5; no clear D. The CDR3 loop is CASSAQVDEETQYF. In DNA form, the CDR3 reads TGTGCCAGCTCTGCGCAAGTAGATGAAGAGACCCAGTACTTC. Using reference TRBV9 and TRBJ2-5 for the parts outside the CDR3, the full variable domain is DSGVTQTPKHLITATGQRVTLRCSPRSGDLSVYWYQQSLDQGLQFLIQYYNGEERAKGNILERFSAQQFPDLHSELNLSSLELGDSALYFCASSAQVDEETQYFGPGTRLLVL.